This T cell receptor (beta chain) was found in a study of breast tumors, draining lymph nodes, adjacent tissues. The sample holds many counts of this clonotype. Its target is not known. CDR3 size: 16 residues. Germline CDR1 is ENHRY and CDR2 is SYGVKD. Germline trimming cut 0 bases from V and 1 base from J; bases unmatched to any gene: 2. Axillary draining lymph nodes of breast cancer patients supplied the node samples. One entry per CDR3 protein, called by TCRdb with MiXCR from the multiplex PCR reads. The sample records approximately 100,000 distinct CDR3 sequences, 20% to 25% being singletons. General study points: Data only fit, rather than demonstrated, lymph node origin of most tumor T cells. Findings are consistent with lymph node origin and intratumoral expansion of most tumor T cells. Tumor TCR diversity was below lymph nodes but above nontumor tissue. Luminal-like breast cancer showed significantly greater tumor-nontumor repertoire similarity than basal-like breast cancer did.

Source material: axillary lymph node tissue. This clonotype originated in a female donor with breast cancer. Some clones in this sample may be carry-over from other donors' samples. This sequence joins TRBV10-3 and TRBJ2-1, with 8 positions matching TRBD1. CDR3 bases: TGTGCCATCAGTGAGTCTTACAGGGGGTCCTACAATGAGCAGTTCTTC. This encodes CAISESYRGSYNEQFF.